This T cell receptor (beta chain) is from a study of PD-1 blockade in mismatch repair-deficient tumors. Measured with immunoSEQ multiplex PCR; TCRdb has only the in-frame clones, and not every one. In the table there are approximately 120,000 clones, 70% to 90% of which are singletons. The CDR3 contains 14 residues. Trimming took 2 bases from V and 2 from J, leaving 10 bases between them. Per the germline V gene, CDR1 is SGHAT and CDR2 is FQNNGV. The starting material was peripheral blood, obtained 44 weeks after starting pembrolizumab. The gene calls are TRBV11-2 and TRBJ2-7; D possibly corresponds to TRBD2 (5 bases). The sequence derives from an adult with mismatch repair-deficient cancer. This CDR3 is CASSLNGIAYEQYF. CDR3 coding DNA: TGTGCCAGCAGCTTAAACGGGATAGCCTACGAGCAGTACTTC.